The 11 T cell receptor beta chains given below trace back to one sample, sequenced in a study of blood T cell repertoires in COVID-19. Repertoires were generated with immunoSEQ multiplex PCR, while TCRdb's copy carries only in-frame clones and drops some. This sample has 90,000 to 120,000 clones; roughly 83% occur once, and the top ten carry approximately 4.4%. Sequencing input: peripheral blood. Source of these receptors: a human donor in a cohort sampled during active COVID-19.

In this sample, this clone turned up once. The V call is TRBV2, the J call TRBJ2-3; tentative D call: TRBD2 (5 bases). From germline, CDR1 is SNHLY and CDR2 FYNNEI. The CDR3 consists of 13 residues. Trimming left V 4 bases short and J 5 bases short, with 10 bases between. The CDR3 is CASSGVARDTQYF. CDR3 sequence (DNA): TGTGCCAGCAGTGGGGTAGCGAGAGATACGCAGTATTTT.

J is TRBJ2-2 and V is TRBV12-5; 11 bases are shared with TRBD1. The CDR3 sequence is 16 residues long. Germline CDR1 reads LGHNT; CDR2 reads FRNRAP. With V trimmed by 3 bases and J by 6 bases, 6 bases remained unmatched. The CDR3 DNA reads TGTGCTAGTGGTTTTGGGACAGGGGGTATTGCCGGGGAGCTGTTTTTT. It codes for CASGFGTGGIAGELFF.

This clone appeared a single time. J is TRBJ1-5 and V is TRBV7-9, with 7 bases that match TRBD1. With V trimmed by 5 bases and J by 5 bases, 3 bases remained unmatched. Germline CDR1 is SEHNR and CDR2 is FQNEAQ (reference sequence). The CDR3 has 13 amino acids. DNA of the CDR3: TGTGCCAGCAGCCGGACAGGAGATCAGCCCCAGCATTTT. Its translation is CASSRTGDQPQHF.

Only one count was recorded for this clone. V usage is TRBV7-2 and J usage is TRBJ1-2; weak D call: TRBD1 (6 bases). This CDR3 has 14 amino acids. V lost 1 base to trimming and J lost 7 bases, with 13 bases between them. Germline CDR1 is SGHTA and CDR2 is FQGNSA. The CDR3, as DNA: TGTGCCAGCAGCTTAGGGGTGGGGGCGTCTGGCTACACCTTC. Protein sequence: CASSLGVGASGYTF.

The chain employs TRBV25-1 and TRBJ1-5; the D is unclear. The CDR3 totals 13 residues. Germline CDR1 MGHDK, CDR2 SYGVNS. Trimming removed 4 bases at V and 4 bases at J, with 8 bases between. CDR3 protein: CASSGHTNQPQHF. The CDR3 DNA follows: TGTGCCAGCAGTGGACACACTAATCAGCCCCAGCATTTT.

The chain combines TRBV28 with TRBJ2-1, with 8 bases aligning to TRBD2. CDR3 length: 15 amino acids. Trimming at V came to 6 bases and at J to 6 bases, leaving 10 bases not matched to a gene. The germline V gene has CDR1 MDHEN and CDR2 SYDVKM. This CDR3 is CASRVVAGLPNEQFF. In nucleotides, the CDR3 is TGTGCCAGCAGAGTCGTAGCGGGACTCCCCAATGAGCAGTTCTTC. The whole variable domain, filled in from reference TRBV28 and TRBJ2-1, reads DVKVTQSSRYLVKRTGEKVFLECVQDMDHENMFWYRQDPGLGLRLIYFSYDVKMKEKGDIPEGYSVSREKKERFSLILESASTNQTSMYLCASRVVAGLPNEQFFGPGTRLTVL.

The chain uses TRBV30 and TRBJ1-5; perhaps TRBD1 as D (6 bases). V lost 1 base and J lost 1, with 11 bases in between. The V gene's germline CDR1 is GTSNPN and CDR2 SVGIG (reference sequence). CDR3 size: 15 residues. CDR3 region: CAWSGQVGSNQPQHF. CDR3 sequence (DNA): TGTGCCTGGAGTGGACAGGTAGGGAGCAATCAGCCCCAGCATTTT.

The CDR3 protein is CASSYNRAGELFF. CDR3 bases: TGTGCCAGCAGTTACAACAGGGCCGGGGAGCTGTTTTTT. This chain uses TRBV6-5 with TRBJ2-2; D may be TRBD1 (6 bases). CDR3 length: 13 amino acids. Trimming cost V 2 bases and J 6 bases, with 7 bases left between them. Germline CDR1 and CDR2: MNHEY and SVGAGI.

This clone has only a few counts. V usage is TRBV19 and J usage is TRBJ1-2; TRBD1 might be the D (5 bases). This CDR3 has 15 residues. Per the germline V gene, CDR1 is LNHDA and CDR2 is SQIVND (reference sequence). Trimming took 1 base from V and 2 from J, leaving 11 bases between them. The DNA of the CDR3 is TGTGCCAGTAGTATAGGGTCGGGGGAAAACTATGGCTACACCTTC. Translation gives CASSIGSGENYGYTF.

The V call is TRBV7-3, the J call TRBJ1-2, with 8 bases aligning to TRBD1. Germline CDR1 is SGHTA and CDR2 is FQGTGA. V shed 10 bases and J 7 bases; nucleotides not matched to a gene: 5. CDR3 length equals 11 residues. CDR3 sequence: CATRTGSGYTF. DNA of the CDR3: TGTGCCACCCGGACAGGGAGTGGCTACACCTTC.

The V and J genes are TRBV10-2 and TRBJ2-7; a weak D match, TRBD2 (6 bases). Trimming took 6 bases from V and 7 from J, leaving 7 bases between them. Germline V lookup: CDR1 WSHSY, CDR2 SAAADI. This CDR3 spans 10 amino acids. The CDR3 is CASSGGEQYF. CDR3 in DNA: TGCGCCAGCAGCGGGGGTGAGCAGTACTTC.